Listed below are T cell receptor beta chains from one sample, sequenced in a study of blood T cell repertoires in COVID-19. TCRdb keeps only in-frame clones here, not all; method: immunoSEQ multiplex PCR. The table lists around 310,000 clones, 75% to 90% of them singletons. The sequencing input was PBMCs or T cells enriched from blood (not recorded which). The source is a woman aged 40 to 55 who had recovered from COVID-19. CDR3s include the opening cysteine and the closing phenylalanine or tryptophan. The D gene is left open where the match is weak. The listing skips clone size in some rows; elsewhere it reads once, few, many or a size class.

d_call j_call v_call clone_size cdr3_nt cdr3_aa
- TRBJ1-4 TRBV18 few TGTGCCAGCTCACCACGAGAGAATGAAAAACTGTTTTTT CASSPRENEKLFF
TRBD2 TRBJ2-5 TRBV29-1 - TGCAGCGTGGGACTAGATTTGAAGACCCAGTACTTC CSVGLDLKTQYF
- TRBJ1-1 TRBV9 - TGTGCCAGCAGCGTAGCCGGGGGGATCGGGACTGGCACTGAAGCTTTCTTT CASSVAGGIGTGTEAFF
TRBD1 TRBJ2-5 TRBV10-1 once TGCGCCAGCAGTGAGGCAGGGGGTCGGGAGACCCAGTACTTC CASSEAGGRETQYF
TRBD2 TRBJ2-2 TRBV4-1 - TGCGCCAGCGCGGATAGGGCGAGGGGAGGGACCGGGGAGCTGTTTTTT CASADRARGGTGELFF
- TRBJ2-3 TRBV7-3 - TGTGCCAGCAGCTTATCAGTAGGGGGAAGCACAGATACGCAGTATTTT CASSLSVGGSTDTQYF
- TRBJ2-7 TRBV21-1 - TGTGCCAGCAGCGGACAGGGTGGCTCCTACGAGCAGTACTTC CASSGQGGSYEQYF
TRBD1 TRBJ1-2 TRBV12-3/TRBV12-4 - TGTGCCAGCACCTCAGGGGGACAGAATGGCTACACCTTC CASTSGGQNGYTF
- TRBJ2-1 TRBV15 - TGTGCCACCAGCAGTCCGGGGGCCTACAATGAGCAGTTCTTC CATSSPGAYNEQFF
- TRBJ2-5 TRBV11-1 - TGTGCCAGCAGCTTATCTGTGCGGGCGGAAGAGACCCAGTACTTC CASSLSVRAEETQYF
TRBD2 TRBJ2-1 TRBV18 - TGTGCCAGCTCACCAAGGCAGAGCGGGAGTGCCCAGAACTACAATGAGCAGTTCTTC CASSPRQSGSAQNYNEQFF
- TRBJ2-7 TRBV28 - TGTGCCAGCAGTCACCAGGACTGGACCGCCTACGAGCAGTACTTC CASSHQDWTAYEQYF
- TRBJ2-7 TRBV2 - TGTGCCAGCAGTGAATTGGGGGGAGGATTCTACGAGCAGTACTTC CASSELGGGFYEQYF
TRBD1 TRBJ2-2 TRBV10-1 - TGCGCCAGCCCCCCAGGGACAGGGGAAGCCGGGGAGCTGTTTTTT CASPPGTGEAGELFF
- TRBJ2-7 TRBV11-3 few TGTGCCAGCAGGGACTCTACCTACGAGCAGTACTTC CASRDSTYEQYF
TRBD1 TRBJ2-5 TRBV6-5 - TGTGCCAGCACGAGTACAGGGGGCCTGGAGACCCAGTACTTC CASTSTGGLETQYF
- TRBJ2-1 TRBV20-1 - TGCAGTGCTAGAGAGGCTAGCAAGCAGTTCTTC CSAREASKQFF
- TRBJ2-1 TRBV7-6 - TGTGCCAGCAGCTTAGAAGGAGCCAGCGGGTTTAATGAGCAGTTCTTC CASSLEGASGFNEQFF
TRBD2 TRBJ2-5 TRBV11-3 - TGTGCCAGCAGCTTAGTCCGGGAGCTGGGAGGGGAGACCCAGTACTTC CASSLVRELGGETQYF
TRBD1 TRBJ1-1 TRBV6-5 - TGTGCCAGCAGCCTAAGCCAAACAGGGGTAGCTGAAGCTTTCTTT CASSLSQTGVAEAFF
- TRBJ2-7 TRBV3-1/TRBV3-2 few TGTGCCAGCTCCACAGCCTCCTACGAGCAGTACTTC CASSTASYEQYF
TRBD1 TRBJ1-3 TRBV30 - TGTGCCTGGACCCCGACAGGGGTGGGAAACACCATATATTTT CAWTPTGVGNTIYF
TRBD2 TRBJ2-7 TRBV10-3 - TGTGCCATCAGTGAGTCGGGAGGGGTCGAGCAGTACTTC CAISESGGVEQYF
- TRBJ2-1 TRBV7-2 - TGTGCCAGCAGCTTAGGGGCCCTGGTAGGCGATGAGCAGTTCTTC CASSLGALVGDEQFF
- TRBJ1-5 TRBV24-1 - TGTGCCACCAGTGATCTTTCAGGGGACGGACAGCCCCAGCATTTT CATSDLSGDGQPQHF
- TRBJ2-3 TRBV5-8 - TGTGCCAGTATACTGTCCGGGGGCACAGATACGCAGTATTTT CASILSGGTDTQYF
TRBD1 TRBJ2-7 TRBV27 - TGTGCCAGCAGTGTACTCCGGGACAGGGGAAACGAGCAGTACTTC CASSVLRDRGNEQYF
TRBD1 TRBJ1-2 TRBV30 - TGTGCCTACGCGCCAGGACAGGGCGGTGGCTACACCTTC CAYAPGQGGGYTF
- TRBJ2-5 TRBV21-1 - TGTGCCAGCAGCAAAGAGGACAGCGAAGAGACCCAGTACTTC CASSKEDSEETQYF
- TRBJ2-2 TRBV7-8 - TGTGCCAGCAGCACAAGACAGGAGTACACCGGGGAGCTGTTTTTT CASSTRQEYTGELFF
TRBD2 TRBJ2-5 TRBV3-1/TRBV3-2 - TGTGCCAGCAGCCACCGACTAGCGGGGGTCCAAGAGACCCAGTACTTC CASSHRLAGVQETQYF
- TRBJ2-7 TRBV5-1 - TGCGCCAGCAGCTTGGGGACAGTCACCTACGAGCAGTACTTC CASSLGTVTYEQYF
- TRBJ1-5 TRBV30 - TGTGCCTGGACCCTAGGGGGGGAACAGCCCCAGCATTTT CAWTLGGEQPQHF
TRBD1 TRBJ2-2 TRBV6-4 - TGTGCCAGCAGTACCGGGACAGCGAACACCGGGGAGCTGTTTTTT CASSTGTANTGELFF
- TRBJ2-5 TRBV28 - TGTGCCAGCAGTCGGATTAAGGGTGGAGGGAAGACCCAGTACTTC CASSRIKGGGKTQYF
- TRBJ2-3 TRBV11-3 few TGTGCCAGCAGCTTAGCGGGGGTCACAGATACGCAGTATTTT CASSLAGVTDTQYF
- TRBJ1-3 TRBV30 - TGTGCCTGGAGTGGAACAGATGGAAACACCATATATTTT CAWSGTDGNTIYF
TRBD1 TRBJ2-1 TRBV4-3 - TGCGCCAGCAGCCAGGCCGGCCGGACAGGGGCCCACAATGAGCAGTTCTTC CASSQAGRTGAHNEQFF
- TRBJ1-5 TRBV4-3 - TGCGCCAGCAGCCCGGGACAAGGGGGTCAGCCCCAGCATTTT CASSPGQGGQPQHF
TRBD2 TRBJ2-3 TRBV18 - TGTGCCAGCTCGACTAGCGGATCGGGTGATACGCAGTATTTT CASSTSGSGDTQYF
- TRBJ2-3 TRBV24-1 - TGTGCCAGCGCGGTCGGCAGCACAGATACGCAGTATTTT CASAVGSTDTQYF
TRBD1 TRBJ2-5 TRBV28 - TGTGCCAGCAGTTCCCGGACAGGGCCCCAGTACTTC CASSSRTGPQYF
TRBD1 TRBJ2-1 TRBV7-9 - TGTGCCAGCAGCTCGGGACAGATAAACAATGAGCAGTTCTTC CASSSGQINNEQFF
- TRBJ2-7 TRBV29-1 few TGCAGCGTCGGGACTGTCTACGAGCAGTACTTC CSVGTVYEQYF
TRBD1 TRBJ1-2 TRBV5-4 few TGTGCCAGCAGCCCACAGGGGGGGAGAGGCTACACCTTC CASSPQGGRGYTF
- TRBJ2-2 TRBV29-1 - TGCAGCGTTGTGGGACACGAGAACACCGGGGAGCTGTTTTTT CSVVGHENTGELFF
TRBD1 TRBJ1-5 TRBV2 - TGTGCCAGCAAGTCGGACAGGGGGGACAATCAGCCCCAGCATTTT CASKSDRGDNQPQHF
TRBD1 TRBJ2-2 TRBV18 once TGTGCCAGCTCACCTCTTTCACAGGGGAGCACCGGGGAGCTGTTTTTT CASSPLSQGSTGELFF
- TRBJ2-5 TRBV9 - TGTGCCAGCAGCGTAGAGGGGGAACCCCAAGAGACCCAGTACTTC CASSVEGEPQETQYF
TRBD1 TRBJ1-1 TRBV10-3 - TGTGCCATCACCCCGGACAGGGGGCTTACTGAAGCTTTCTTT CAITPDRGLTEAFF
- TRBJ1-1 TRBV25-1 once TGTGCCAGCCGCGGGCGGACTGAAGCTTTCTTT CASRGRTEAFF
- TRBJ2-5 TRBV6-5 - TGTGCCAGCAGTTGGAGCGTGAGAGAGACCCAGTACTTC CASSWSVRETQYF
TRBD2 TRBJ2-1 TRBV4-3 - TGCGCCAGCAGCCAAGGCCCATCACTAGCGGACCACTACAATGAGCAGTTCTTC CASSQGPSLADHYNEQFF
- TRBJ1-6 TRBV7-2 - TGTGCCAGCAGCTCACAGCTCAGCTCCTATAATTCACCCCTCCACTTT CASSSQLSSYNSPLHF
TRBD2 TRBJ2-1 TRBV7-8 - TGTGCCAGCAGCTTAATCTTTAGCGGGGGGGTATACAATGAGCAGTTCTTC CASSLIFSGGVYNEQFF
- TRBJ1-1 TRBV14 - TGTGCCAGCAGCTGGGGAGGGACTGAAGCTTTCTTT CASSWGGTEAFF
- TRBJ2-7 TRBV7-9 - TGTGCCAGCAGCTTAGTCCTAGCTAAGGGTTCGGGCGAGCAGTACTTC CASSLVLAKGSGEQYF
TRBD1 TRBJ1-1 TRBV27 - TGTGCCAGCAGACGGGACAGCCAGAACACTGAAGCTTTCTTT CASRRDSQNTEAFF